These 18 T cell receptor beta chains were sequenced from one sample in a study of metastatic and nonmetastatic thyroid tumors. TCRdb reanalyzed the PCR reads via MiXCR. In the table there are 20,000 to 25,000 clones, approximately 25% of which are singletons. Before thyroid surgery, none of the patients had received any treatment. Source material: tumor tissue. The receptors were gathered from a female donor with papillary thyroid cancer or a benign thyroid nodule (not recorded which). Some clones in this sample may be carry-over from other donors' samples.

By proportion, this clone is medium-sized (0.01 to 0.1%). The chain is built from TRBV6-1 and TRBJ1-2, with a possible D match to TRBD1 (6 bases). This CDR3 has 14 amino acids. Germline values: CDR1 MNHNS, CDR2 SASEGT. V dropped 5 bases and J dropped 6 bases, with 16 bases sitting between them. The CDR3 region is CASSPLSGADGYTF. The CDR3 nucleotides are TGTGCCAGCAGTCCGCTGTCAGGGGCGGATGGCTACACCTTC.

This clone has a count of ten or more. Within the sample, other DNA sequences also encode this same CDR3. The chain employs TRBV5-4 and TRBJ2-7; 7 bases are shared with TRBD1. V shed 0 bases, J shed 3 bases, and the junction held 6 bases outside the gene matches. CDR3 length: 15 residues. Germline assignment: CDR1 SGHNT and CDR2 YYREEE (reference sequence). This CDR3 is CASSLEGALGYEQYF. In DNA, the CDR3 is TGTGCCAGCAGCTTGGAGGGGGCACTAGGCTACGAGCAGTACTTC.

The V call is TRBV19, the J call TRBJ1-5; weak D call: TRBD1 (5 bases). The length of the CDR3 is 14 residues. V lost 5 bases, J lost 7 bases, and 15 bases lay in between. Germline CDR1 LNHDA, CDR2 SQIVND (reference sequence). CDR3 residues: CASSGGGQRQPQHF. The DNA of the CDR3 is TGTGCCAGTAGTGGGGGAGGGCAACGACAGCCCCAGCATTTT.

This clone has a count of ten or more. The gene calls are TRBV7-9 and TRBJ2-7; 10 bases line up with TRBD1. From germline, CDR1 is SEHNR and CDR2 FQNEAQ (reference sequence). The CDR3 is 16 amino acids. The trim removed 5 bases at V and 0 bases at J, leaving 7 bases unmatched. CDR3 protein: CASSILDRGSSYEQYF. The CDR3 DNA follows: TGTGCCAGCAGCATCCTGGACAGGGGGAGCTCCTACGAGCAGTACTTC.

The V gene is TRBV7-8, the J gene TRBJ2-7; a weak D match, TRBD1 (5 bases). Germline CDR1 and CDR2: SGHVS and FQNEAQ. The CDR3 runs 16 residues. V dropped 0 bases and J dropped 1 base, with 13 bases sitting between them. The CDR3 nucleotides read TGTGCCAGCAGCTTAGCGCATGGGGCTACGTCCTACGAGCAGTACTTC. Residues: CASSLAHGATSYEQYF. The variable domain in full, with the rest retrieved from reference TRBV7-8 and TRBJ2-7, is GAGVSQSPRYKVAKRGQDVALRCDPISGHVSLFWYQQALGQGPEFLTYFQNEAQLDKSGLPSDRFFAERPEGSVSTLKIQRTQQEDSAVYLCASSLAHGATSYEQYFGPGTRLTVT.

The J gene is TRBJ2-7, the V gene TRBV30; D is unclear. V dropped 2 bases and J dropped 3 bases, with 8 bases sitting between them. CDR3 length: 12 amino acids. Germline CDR1 and CDR2: GTSNPN and SVGIG (reference sequence). The CDR3 sequence: CAWSLTDYEQYF. The CDR3 nucleotides are TGTGCCTGGAGTCTAACAGACTACGAGCAGTACTTC.

This clone was seen ten or more times. The chain uses TRBV19 and TRBJ2-3; 13 positions match TRBD2. Germline CDR1 is LNHDA and CDR2 is SQIVND (reference sequence). CDR3 length: 17 residues. Germline trimming cut 8 bases from V and 6 bases from J; bases unmatched to any gene: 14. CDR3 protein: CASSSPGLAGVPDTQYF. The CDR3 region has the DNA TGTGCCAGTTCCTCACCAGGACTAGCGGGAGTACCGGATACGCAGTATTTT.

Relative to its sample, this clone is medium-sized. The rearrangement uses TRBV2 and TRBJ2-3; a weak D match, TRBD1 (6 bases). The germline V and J ends were trimmed by 6 bases and 1 base, with 8 bases remaining between them. CDR1 and CDR2 from the germline V gene are SNHLY and FYNNEI. This CDR3 has 13 amino acids. The CDR3 loop is CASRPGGTDTQYF. DNA of the CDR3: TGTGCCAGCAGACCAGGGGGCACAGATACGCAGTATTTT.

The chain combines TRBV6-1 with TRBJ2-5; 7 bases align to TRBD1. Per the germline V gene, CDR1 is MNHNS and CDR2 is SASEGT. CDR3 length: 12 amino acids. J lost 7 bases, V lost 8 bases, and 7 bases had no gene match. CDR3 region: CASRAPGGTQYF. The CDR3 bases are TGTGCCAGCCGGGCCCCAGGGGGGACCCAGTACTTC.

Remarks on this clone: Compared with germline, one end of the junction differs, possibly owing to a read error. This rearrangement joins TRBV15 to TRBJ2-1; 10 nucleotides align to TRBD2. Germline CDR1 LNHNV, CDR2 YYDKDF (reference sequence). The CDR3 consists of 17 residues. CDR3 sequence: CATIRGLAGDGVYEQFF. The CDR3 nucleotides are TGTGCCACCATCAGAGGTCTAGCGGGAGATGGGGTGTATGAGCAGTTCTTC.

By share, this clone ranks as medium-sized. The CDR3 coding sequence is TGTGCCAGCAGTAGCGGTCCCTCCTACGAGCAGTACTTC. It specifies CASSSGPSYEQYF. The V and J genes are TRBV2 and TRBJ2-7, with a possible D match to TRBD2 (5 bases). The CDR3 is 13 amino acids. Trimming cost V 5 bases and J 0 bases, with 8 bases left between them. Germline V gene data show CDR1 as SNHLY and CDR2 as FYNNEI.

This clone was recorded at least ten times. The gene calls are TRBV14 and TRBJ1-2; no reliable D call. V was cut by 2 bases and J by 7 bases, with 11 bases left in between. The CDR3 totals 13 residues. Germline CDR1 is SGHDN and CDR2 is FVKESK. The CDR3 region is CASSQLGSGGYTF. The DNA for the CDR3 is TGTGCCAGCAGCCAATTAGGGTCTGGTGGCTACACCTTC.

The table lists this clone with a few counts. This may be a read error, as it is one base from a much larger clone. The conserved final phenylalanine or tryptophan is absent from the CDR3, which likely points to a read error. The chain employs TRBV18 and TRBJ2-7; a weak D match, TRBD2 (6 bases). Between the trimmed V and J ends, which lost 5 bases and 7 bases, there was a span of 9 bases. The CDR3 loop spans 11 amino acids. Germline CDR1 KGHSH, CDR2 LQKENI. The chain's CDR3 is CASSSRGEQYL. CDR3 in DNA: TGTGCCAGCTCATCCCGGGGGGAGCAGTACCTC.

This clone came up many times. V is TRBV24-1 and J is TRBJ2-1, with 8 bases aligning to TRBD2. The junction had 5 bases not matched to a gene; V was cut back by 10 bases and J by 1 base. The CDR3 is 14 amino acids. Germline-derived CDR1 and CDR2 are KGHDR and SFDVKD. CDR3 sequence: CATATSVSYNEQFF. Written as DNA, the CDR3 is TGTGCCACTGCGACTAGCGTATCCTACAATGAGCAGTTCTTC.

The V call is TRBV6-1, the J call TRBJ1-2; D not certain. Looked up from germline, CDR1 is MNHNS and CDR2 is SASEGT. The V end lost 6 bases, the J end lost 8 bases, and 16 bases lay between the germline ends. The CDR3 is made up of 13 amino acids. In nucleotides, the CDR3 is TGTGCCAGCAGCCCGACTGCGTTTGGGGGCTACACCTTC. Translating it yields CASSPTAFGGYTF.

The chain is built from TRBV10-3 and TRBJ2-7; D is possibly TRBD1 (5 bases). Between the trimmed V and J ends, which lost 0 bases and 4 bases, there was a span of 10 bases. The CDR3 runs to 14 residues. Germline V gene lookup returns CDR1 ENHRY and CDR2 SYGVKD. CDR3 protein: CAISESAQVYEQYF. CDR3 sequence (DNA): TGTGCCATCAGTGAGTCAGCACAGGTGTACGAGCAGTACTTC.

This clone occurred many times. The chain couples TRBV25-1 to TRBJ2-7; TRBD1 agrees at 10 bases. CDR3 length: 12 residues. V shed 4 bases, J shed 6 bases, and the junction held 0 bases outside the gene matches. From germline, CDR1 is MGHDK and CDR2 SYGVNS. The CDR3 spells CASSGTGGEQYF. The CDR3 DNA is TGTGCCAGCAGTGGGACAGGGGGCGAGCAGTACTTC.

The rearrangement uses TRBV20-1 and TRBJ2-4; D gene ambiguous. In germline, CDR1 is DFQATT, CDR2 SNEGSKA (reference sequence). The CDR3 consists of 11 residues. Trimming left V 7 bases short and J 0 bases short, with 4 bases between. This chain's CDR3 is CSGAAKNIQYF. The CDR3 DNA sequence: TGCAGTGGAGCAGCCAAAAACATTCAGTACTTC.